The entry below gives a single T cell receptor beta chain sequence along with its context. There is no known antigen for this receptor. Base-call qualities are not available, and no considerably larger clone is one nucleotide away. The data stem from a study of blood T cell repertoires in COVID-19 (dated by TCRdb to the early 2020s). As for the study more broadly: The collaborator samples originated in the United States, Italy and Spain and spanned the acute and convalescent phases of COVID-19. The dataset comprised deeply sampled blood TCRbeta repertoires from subjects exposed to, actively infected with, or recovered from COVID-19. The samples were drawn from the first 160 participants of the ongoing ImmuneRACE study and from 950 to 1,500 subjects provided by 6 global collaborators. The material from the prospective study consisted of cDNA or gDNA derived from T cells, B-cell-depleted T cells, or PBMCs. Nearly every sample came with metadata listing a de-identified subject ID, COVID-19 status, age in years and sex. The repertoires were released in a freely available public database meant as a resource for research on the immune response to SARS-CoV-2. HLA class I and class II types, where available, came from metadata supplied by the sample provider rather than from assay-based typing.

The CDR3 runs 15 residues from the cysteine to the phenylalanine. Only the CDR3 part of the read is kept: 45 bases, read in frame from the first base. V loses 4 bases at its end and J loses 4 bases; junction bases beyond the gene matches: 5. CDR1 is given as SGDLS and CDR2 as YYNGEE, both from the germline V gene. TCRbeta CDR3 regions were amplified from genomic DNA by means of the immunoSEQ Assay, a bias-controlled multiplex PCR. Per the authors' processing: Within the assay, amplification of reference gene primers was used to estimate how many nucleated cells each sample contained. To quantify the absolute abundance of each unique TCRbeta CDR3 rearrangement, sequence reads were collapsed and filtered. For each sample, productive Simpson clonality was calculated as the square root of Simpson's diversity index across productive rearrangements. Held by TCRdb, this immuneACCESS table contains in-frame sequences only and omits some clones. Under half of the omission traces to an unresolved V gene where checked; the cause of the rest is unknown. V and J calls and clone size follow that table, whereas D and trimming were derived from the DNA. This sample has under 250,000 clones in its table, and 80% to 90% of those were observed once. The ten largest clones take up around 3% of the sample.

What the research found in general, with its limitations: The amount of clinical and demographic metadata varied by source and participant and was provided uncurated.

Participants in the prospective study were aged about 18 to 100 years, lived in under 30 United States geographic areas, and enrolled through a virtual design. Cohort assignment in the prospective study relied on participant-reported clinical history from a screening survey and a study questionnaire. Exposed participants had been in contact, within 2 weeks of entering the study, with a person who had a PCR-confirmed or clinician-diagnosed case of COVID-19. In the prospective study, mobile phlebotomists collected whole blood, serum and a nasopharyngeal or oropharyngeal swab from each participant. Over an approximately 2-month period, participants in the prospective study had the option of providing additional blood draws and questionnaires. Prospective study blood samples were shipped either frozen or at room temperature before DNA extraction.

This clonotype was sampled from a woman aged 40 to 50 who had been exposed to COVID-19. The sample taken for sequencing was PBMCs or T cells enriched from blood (not recorded which). Here the chain combines TRBV9 and TRBJ2-1; the junction holds 10 bases that match TRBD1. The CDR3 region reads CASSPPGQGYNEQFF. The base sequence is TGTGCCAGCAGCCCCCCGGGACAGGGGTACAATGAGCAGTTCTTC. Reference TRBV9 and TRBJ2-1 genes cover what lies past the CDR3, so the full variable domain is DSGVTQTPKHLITATGQRVTLRCSPRSGDLSVYWYQQSLDQGLQFLIQYYNGEERAKGNILERFSAQQFPDLHSELNLSSLELGDSALYFCASSPPGQGYNEQFFGPGTRLTVL.